This T cell receptor (beta chain) stems from a study of vaccination and CD4 T cells after COVID-19. Study context: A positive SARS-CoV-2 nasal swab PCR result was recorded for each convalescent patient; roughly ten were mild and one severe. Overlapping SARS-CoV-2, HCoV-NL63, HCoV-OC43 and HCoV-229E spike peptides were used to stimulate cells.

Of note for this clonotype: Its antigen remains unidentified. At one of its ends the junction is not consistent with the germline gene, which may arise from a read error.

The germline V gene encodes CDR1 MGHDK and CDR2 SYGVNS. The CDR3 sequence is 13 residues long. The Oncomine TCR Beta short-read assay was what sequenced the DNA obtained from cultured CD4+ T cells. TCRdb analysed the PCR reads with MiXCR anew, one entry per CDR3 protein. The table lists approximately 13,000 distinct CDR3 sequences, approximately 52% of them singletons. The treatment was: roughly ten-day PBMC culture with coronavirus spike peptide pools or control peptides (ViraFEST assay). The clonotype comes from a human donor who had recovered from COVID-19. The source material was CD4+ T cells from blood, cultured in vitro. This chain links TRBV25-1 with TRBJ1-1; 12 nucleotides line up with TRBD1. Here the CDR3 DNA reads TGTGCCAGCACCCTGGGACAGGGGGCGCGGCTCGTCTTT. Translating it yields CASTLGQGARLVF. Full variable domain (missing parts from reference TRBV25-1 and TRBJ1-1): EADIYQTPRYLVIGTGKKITLECSQTMGHDKMYWYQQDPGMELHLIHYSYGVNSTEKGDLSSESTVSRIRTEHFPLTLESARPSHTSQYLCASTLGQGARLVFGQGTRLTVV.